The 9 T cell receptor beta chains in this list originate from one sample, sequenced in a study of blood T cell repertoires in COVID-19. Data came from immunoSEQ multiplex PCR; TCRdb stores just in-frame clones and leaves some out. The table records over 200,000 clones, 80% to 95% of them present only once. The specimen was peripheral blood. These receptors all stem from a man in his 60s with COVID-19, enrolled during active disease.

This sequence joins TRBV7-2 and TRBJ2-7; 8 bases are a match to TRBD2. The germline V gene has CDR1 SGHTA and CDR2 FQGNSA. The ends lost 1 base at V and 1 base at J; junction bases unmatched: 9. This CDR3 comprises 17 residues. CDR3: CASSLELALAASYEQYF. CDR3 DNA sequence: TGTGCCAGCAGCTTAGAGTTAGCACTAGCGGCTTCCTACGAGCAGTACTTC.

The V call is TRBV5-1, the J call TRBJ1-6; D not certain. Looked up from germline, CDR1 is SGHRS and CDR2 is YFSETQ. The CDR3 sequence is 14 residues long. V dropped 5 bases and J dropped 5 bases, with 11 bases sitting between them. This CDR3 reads CASRELENNSPLHF. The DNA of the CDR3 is TGCGCCAGCAGAGAACTCGAAAATAATTCACCCCTCCACTTT.

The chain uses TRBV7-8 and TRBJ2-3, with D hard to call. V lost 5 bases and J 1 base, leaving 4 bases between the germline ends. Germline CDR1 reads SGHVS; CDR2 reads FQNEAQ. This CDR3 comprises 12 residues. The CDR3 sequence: CASSPGTDTQYF. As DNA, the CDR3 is TGTGCCAGCAGCCCGGGCACAGATACGCAGTATTTT.

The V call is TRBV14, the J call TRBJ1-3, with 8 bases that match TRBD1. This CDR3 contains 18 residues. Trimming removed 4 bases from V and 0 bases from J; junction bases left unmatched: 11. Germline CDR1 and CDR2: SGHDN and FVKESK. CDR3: CASSPLGQGHLSGNTIYF. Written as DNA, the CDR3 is TGTGCCAGCAGCCCCCTAGGACAGGGCCACCTCTCTGGAAACACCATATATTTT.

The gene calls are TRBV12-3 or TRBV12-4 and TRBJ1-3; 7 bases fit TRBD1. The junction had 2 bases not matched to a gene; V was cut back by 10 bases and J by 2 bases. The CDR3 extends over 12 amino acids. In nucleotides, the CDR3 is TGTGCCACAACAGGGGCTGGAAACACCATATATTTT. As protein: CATTGAGNTIYF.

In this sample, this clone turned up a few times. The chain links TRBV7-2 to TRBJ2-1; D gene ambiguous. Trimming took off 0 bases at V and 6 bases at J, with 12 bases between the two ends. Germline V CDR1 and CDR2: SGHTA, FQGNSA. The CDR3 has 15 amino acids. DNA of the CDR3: TGTGCCAGCAGCTTAGCAGGATCAGCGACCAATGAGCAGTTCTTC. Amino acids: CASSLAGSATNEQFF. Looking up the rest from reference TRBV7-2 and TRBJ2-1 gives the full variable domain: GAGVSQSPSNKVTEKGKDVELRCDPISGHTALYWYRQSLGQGLEFLIYFQGNSAPDKSGLPSDRFSAERTGGSVSTLTIQRTQQEDSAVYLCASSLAGSATNEQFFGPGTRLTVL.

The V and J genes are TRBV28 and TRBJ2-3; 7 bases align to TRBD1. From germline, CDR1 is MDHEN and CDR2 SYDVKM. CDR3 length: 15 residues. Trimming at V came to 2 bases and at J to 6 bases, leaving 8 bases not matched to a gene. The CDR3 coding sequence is TGTGCCAGCAGTTTAAGGACAGGATTCCGGGATACGCAGTATTTT. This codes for CASSLRTGFRDTQYF.

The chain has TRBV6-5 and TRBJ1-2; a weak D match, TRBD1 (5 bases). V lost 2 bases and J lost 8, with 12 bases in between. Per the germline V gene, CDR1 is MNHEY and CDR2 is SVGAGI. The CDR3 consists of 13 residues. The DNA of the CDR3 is TGTGCCAGCAGTTACCCCGCGGGGGGGGGCTACACCTTC. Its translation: CASSYPAGGGYTF.

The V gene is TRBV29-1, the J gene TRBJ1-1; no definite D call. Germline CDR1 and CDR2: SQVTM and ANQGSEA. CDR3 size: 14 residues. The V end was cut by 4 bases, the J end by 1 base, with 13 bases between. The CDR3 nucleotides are TGCAGCGTTGGTCAGGACTCCCGGAACACTGAAGCTTTCTTT. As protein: CSVGQDSRNTEAFF.